The entry below gives a single T cell receptor (beta chain) sequence along with its context. TCR beta CDR3 region amplification was performed from RNA transcripts. HTBI primers were employed in a first-round RT-PCR of the TCR CDR3. TCRdb used MiXCR to reprocess the multiplex PCR reads, holding one entry per CDR3 protein. The data hold 660,000 or so distinct CDR3 sequences, with less than 25% observed a single time. Lactation, pregnancy, other autoimmune disease or uncontrolled infection excluded patients. Diagnoses were established using clinical symptoms, serum thyroxine and TRAb, thyroid ultrasound and orbital computed tomography. Germline loops: CDR1 MGHRA, CDR2 YSYEKL. This CDR3 is built from 17 residues. Trimming took off 0 bases at V and 2 bases at J, with 17 bases between the two ends. This specimen comes from a study of T cells in Graves' hyperthyroidism and ophthalmopathy.

This chain joins TRBV4-1 and TRBJ2-7; either TRBD1 or TRBD2 may supply D (6 bases each). The source material was blood. The TCR comes from a man aged 25-40 years with Graves' ophthalmopathy. The CDR3 protein is CASSQDQGRGGTYEQYF. In nucleotides, the CDR3 is TGCGCCAGCAGCCAAGATCAAGGCAGGGGAGGAACCTACGAGCAGTACTTC.